This T cell receptor beta chain is from a study of cytomegalovirus exposure and HLA in healthy donors. Overall study: In a previous analysis, some 110 million unique TCR beta sequences were found from some 200 million T cells.

The PCR was carried out with 60 Vbeta primers and 13 Jbeta primers. Produced via immunoSEQ multiplex PCR; TCRdb's table is partial and in-frame only. The data show roughly 96,000 clones, approximately 74% seen once. This clonotype was obtained from a woman in her 70s in good health and CMV-seropositive. The sample comprised PBMCs.

The DNA of the CDR3 is TGTGCCAGCAGCAAGACAGGGGGTTCCTACAATGAGCAGTTCTTC. It yields the protein CASSKTGGSYNEQFF. V usage is TRBV7-9 and J usage is TRBJ2-1; 9 bases line up with TRBD1. With V trimmed by 5 bases and J by 1 base, 3 bases remained unmatched. The length of the CDR3 is 15 residues. Germline V CDR1 and CDR2: SEHNR, FQNEAQ (reference sequence).